The next 31 T cell receptor beta chains were all read from a single sample in a study of control samples from healthy donors and cancer patients. The repertoire was sequenced with immunoSEQ multiplex PCR; TCRdb's copy has only in-frame clones and lacks some. In the table there are around 68,000 clones, 83% of which are singletons. Sequences were obtained from blood. The receptors were sampled from a man aged 55-75 years in good health.

The V and J genes are TRBV7-2 and TRBJ1-2, with D tentatively TRBD1 (6 bases). V dropped 4 bases and J dropped 2 bases, with 20 bases sitting between them. Germline lookup yields CDR1 SGHTA and CDR2 FQGNSA. CDR3 length: 17 residues. CDR3 loop: CASSSTGILTTNYGYTF. For the CDR3, the DNA is TGTGCCAGCAGCTCTACAGGGATTCTCACAACGAACTATGGCTACACCTTC.

The rearrangement joins TRBV11-2 to TRBJ2-5; TRBD2 matches 14 bases. Germline values: CDR1 SGHAT, CDR2 FQNNGV. With 4 bases clipped from V and 5 bases from J, the junction kept 12 bases outside the gene matches. The CDR3 contains 18 residues. This chain's CDR3 is CASSSGLAGEGFGETQYF. The CDR3 bases are TGTGCCAGCAGCTCGGGACTAGCGGGAGAGGGATTCGGGGAGACCCAGTACTTC.

The chain is built from TRBV11-3 and TRBJ2-5; D may be TRBD1 (6 bases). CDR1 is SGHNT and CDR2 is YENEEA in the germline V gene. Trimming shortened V by 5 bases and J by 2 bases, and 18 bases separated the two germline ends. CDR3 length: 16 residues. The CDR3 DNA follows: TGTGCCAGCAGCCCCGCCGTGGGTGGACAGCAAGAGACCCAGTACTTC. Its protein product is CASSPAVGGQQETQYF.

A few counts support this clone. The chain has TRBV24-1 and TRBJ2-3; TRBD2 matches at 12 bases. J gave up 0 bases and V 1 base, and 4 bases lay outside the gene matches. The CDR3 is 18 residues long. Germline lookup yields CDR1 KGHDR and CDR2 SFDVKD. Written as DNA, the CDR3 is TGTGCCACCAGTGATTTAGGGACTAGCGGGTTTAGCACAGATACGCAGTATTTT. Translating gives CATSDLGTSGFSTDTQYF.

The chain recombines TRBV28 with TRBJ1-4; D is uncertain. Deletions cut 4 bases from V and 6 bases from J, with 12 bases between. This CDR3 spans 14 amino acids. Germline values: CDR1 MDHEN, CDR2 SYDVKM. CDR3 sequence reads: CASSSASRYEKLFF. DNA for the CDR3: TGTGCCAGCAGTTCAGCGAGCCGGTATGAAAAACTGTTTTTT.

The chain has TRBV6-6 and TRBJ2-7; 9 bases align to TRBD2. The CDR3 totals 14 residues. J lost 4 bases, V lost 6 bases, and 7 bases had no gene match. In germline, CDR1 is MNHNY, CDR2 SVGAGI (reference sequence). The CDR3, as DNA: TGTGCCAGCAGCTCCGGGACTAGCTGGTACGAGCAGTACTTC. It encodes CASSSGTSWYEQYF.

J is TRBJ1-5 and V is TRBV6-5; 7 positions match TRBD1. The CDR3 contains 14 residues. Germline CDR1 and CDR2: MNHEY and SVGAGI. The ends lost 5 bases at V and 6 bases at J; junction bases unmatched: 7. The CDR3 protein is CASSRTRGTQPQHF. In DNA form, the CDR3 reads TGTGCCAGCAGTCGAACCAGGGGGACTCAGCCCCAGCATTTT.

Only a few counts were recorded for this clone. The genes are TRBV10-3 and TRBJ1-5; TRBD1 is a possible D gene (6 bases). CDR3 length equals 14 residues. Germline V gene sequence: CDR1 ENHRY, CDR2 SYGVKD. V lost 6 bases and J lost 3, with 12 bases in between. CDR3 region: CAISEQGNNQPQHF. The DNA of the CDR3 is TGTGCCATCAGCGAACAGGGAAACAATCAGCCCCAGCATTTT.

A single count supports this clone. This chain joins TRBV20-1 and TRBJ1-5, with D hard to call. Germline CDR1 DFQATT, CDR2 SNEGSKA (reference sequence). The V and J ends lost 3 bases and 4 bases respectively, with 16 bases between them. CDR3 length: 15 residues. This chain's CDR3 is CSASRTDLWNQPQHF. The CDR3 DNA reads as TGCAGTGCTAGTCGGACGGATTTATGGAATCAGCCCCAGCATTTT.

The V gene is TRBV7-2, the J gene TRBJ2-2, with a weak D call TRBD1 (6 bases). The germline V and J ends were trimmed by 1 base and 4 bases, with 7 bases remaining between them. Germline CDR1 is SGHTA and CDR2 is FQGNSA. The CDR3 totals 14 residues. Here the CDR3 DNA reads TGTGCCAGCAGCTTAGTGGGGGCCACCGGGGAGCTGTTTTTT. This sequence encodes CASSLVGATGELFF.

This clone was observed a handful of times. The CDR3 DNA reads TGTGCCATCAGTGGGGTAGCGGGGGCTAGCACAGATACGCAGTATTTT. The encoded protein is CAISGVAGASTDTQYF. The chain has TRBV10-3 and TRBJ2-3, with 9 positions matching TRBD2. The CDR3 extends over 16 amino acids. V shed 4 bases, J shed 0 bases, and the junction held 5 bases outside the gene matches. CDR1 ENHRY and CDR2 SYGVKD come from the germline V gene.

The chain couples TRBV19 to TRBJ1-5; D gene ambiguous. From germline, CDR1 is LNHDA and CDR2 SQIVND (reference sequence). This CDR3 has 16 residues. Trimming left V 7 bases short and J 1 base short, with 17 bases between. CDR3 bases: TGTGCCAGTACCCCGAGGAGAGTCGGGAGCAATCAGCCCCAGCATTTT. Residues: CASTPRRVGSNQPQHF.

This rearrangement joins TRBV19 to TRBJ1-5, with D unresolved. The CDR3 has 15 amino acids. The germline gives CDR1 LNHDA, CDR2 SQIVND (reference sequence). V lost 6 bases and J 1 base, leaving 13 bases between the germline ends. The CDR3: CASRPGDASNQPQHF. CDR3 nucleotide sequence: TGTGCCAGTAGACCCGGGGATGCGAGCAATCAGCCCCAGCATTTT.

The V call is TRBV30, the J call TRBJ1-6; tentatively, D is TRBD1 (5 bases). The CDR3 is 14 amino acids. Germline V CDR1 and CDR2: GTSNPN, SVGIG (reference sequence). With 1 base removed from V and 10 bases from J, the gap between germline ends came to 14 bases. CDR3 protein: CAWSGGGARSPLHF. CDR3 DNA sequence: TGTGCCTGGAGTGGGGGAGGGGCGAGGTCACCCCTCCACTTT.

The genes are TRBV29-1 and TRBJ2-3; D is undetermined. V lost 4 bases and J 6 bases, leaving 11 bases between the germline ends. Germline V lookup: CDR1 SQVTM, CDR2 ANQGSEA. The CDR3 length is 12 residues. The CDR3 protein is CSVGRMGDTQYF. CDR3 in DNA: TGCAGCGTTGGAAGGATGGGGGATACGCAGTATTTT.

In this sample, this clone is medium-sized (0.01 to 0.1%). The chain couples TRBV18 to TRBJ1-1; D may be TRBD1 (5 bases). Germline CDR1 is KGHSH and CDR2 is LQKENI. Deletions cut 3 bases from V and 1 base from J, with 18 bases between. The CDR3 has 17 amino acids. The CDR3 protein is CASSPRPTWDPNTEAFF. In nucleotides, the CDR3 is TGTGCCAGCTCACCCCGCCCAACATGGGACCCGAACACTGAAGCTTTCTTT. The entire variable domain, with the rest obtained from reference TRBV18 and TRBJ1-1, is as follows: NAGVMQNPRHLVRRRGQEARLRCSPMKGHSHVYWYRQLPEEGLKFMVYLQKENIIDESGMPKERFSAEFPKEGPSILRIQQVVRGDSAAYFCASSPRPTWDPNTEAFFGQGTRLTVV.

CDR3 amino acids: CASSQEGMGLAHILDNEQFF. CDR3 DNA sequence: TGCGCCAGCAGCCAAGAGGGGATGGGACTAGCTCATATTCTCGACAATGAGCAGTTCTTC. This rearrangement joins TRBV4-1 to TRBJ2-1, with 9 bases that match TRBD2. Germline V gives CDR1 MGHRA, CDR2 YSYEKL. The CDR3 is 20 residues long. V shed 0 bases, J shed 5 bases, and the junction held 17 bases outside the gene matches.

This sequence joins TRBV7-6 and TRBJ2-1; maybe TRBD1 (5 bases). The germline V gene encodes CDR1 SGHVS and CDR2 FNYEAQ. CDR3 length: 17 amino acids. The germline V and J ends were trimmed by 4 bases and 8 bases, with 24 bases remaining between them. The CDR3 bases are TGTGCCAGCAGCTCCCTCCTCCAGGGTTCTATCGGCGATGAGCAGTTCTTC. It is translated as CASSSLLQGSIGDEQFF.

The chain recombines TRBV10-3 with TRBJ2-1, with 14 positions matching TRBD2. Germline CDR1 is ENHRY and CDR2 is SYGVKD. CDR3 length: 15 residues. J lost 9 bases, V lost 6 bases, and 7 bases had no gene match. The CDR3 reads CAISPGTSGSSEQFF. The CDR3 DNA reads TGTGCCATCAGCCCCGGGACTAGCGGGAGCAGTGAGCAGTTCTTC.

This chain uses TRBV5-1 with TRBJ2-7; D remains ambiguous. The V and J ends lost 5 bases and 0 bases respectively, with 6 bases between them. CDR1 SGHRS and CDR2 YFSETQ come from the germline V gene. There are 12 residues in the CDR3. The CDR3 nucleotides read TGCGCCAGCAGTGGCGACTCCTACGAGCAGTACTTC. Translated, it gives CASSGDSYEQYF.

The V call is TRBV21-1, the J call TRBJ2-1. TRBV21-1 represents a pseudogene. The CDR3 loop spans 19 amino acids. The DNA for the CDR3 is TGTGCCAGCTTCGTTCGGGATCATGAAGGGGCTTACAATGCAAATGAGCAGTTCTTC. Translated, it gives CASFVRDHEGAYNANEQFF.

This clone was detected once. This chain connects TRBV7-8 to TRBJ1-4; possibly TRBD1 for D (5 bases). Germline lookup yields CDR1 SGHVS and CDR2 FQNEAQ. The length of the CDR3 is 17 residues. V lost 1 base and J 0 bases, leaving 12 bases between the germline ends. The CDR3 loop is CASSLVGGRATNEKLFF. The DNA of the CDR3 is TGTGCCAGCAGCTTAGTCGGGGGAAGAGCAACTAATGAAAAACTGTTTTTT.

The gene calls are TRBV19 and TRBJ1-3; TRBD1 matches at 9 bases. This CDR3 region has 14 residues. Germline lookup yields CDR1 LNHDA and CDR2 SQIVND (reference sequence). V gave up 9 bases and J gave up 1 base; unmatched junction bases: 4. In DNA form, the CDR3 reads TGTGCCAGCACAGGGGGCGAATCTGGAAACACCATATATTTT. Its translation is CASTGGESGNTIYF.

This chain joins TRBV5-1 and TRBJ2-3, with D perhaps TRBD1 (5 bases). The CDR3 runs to 15 residues. CDR1 and CDR2 from the germline V gene are SGHRS and YFSETQ. V lost 3 bases and J lost 6, with 17 bases in between. CDR3 bases: TGCGCCAGCAGCTCGGACACCCCTGGGTTGGATACGCAGTATTTT. Protein: CASSSDTPGLDTQYF. Filled out from reference TRBV5-1 and TRBJ2-3, the complete variable domain reads KAGVTQTPRYLIKTRGQQVTLSCSPISGHRSVSWYQQTPGQGLQFLFEYFSETQRNKGNFPGRFSGRQFSNSRSEMNVSTLELGDSALYLCASSSDTPGLDTQYFGPGTRLTVL.

The J gene is TRBJ2-3, the V gene TRBV28; 8 nucleotides align to TRBD1. From germline, CDR1 is MDHEN and CDR2 SYDVKM. V dropped 8 bases and J dropped 1; count of bases not matched to a gene: 2. The CDR3 loop spans 13 amino acids. Written as DNA, the CDR3 is TGTGCCAGCGCGACAGGGGGCACAGATACGCAGTATTTT. As protein: CASATGGTDTQYF.

The chain joins TRBV7-2 to TRBJ1-3; D might be TRBD1 (6 bases). Trimming pared 5 bases from V and 4 bases from J, leaving 12 bases between. This CDR3 has 14 amino acids. CDR1 and CDR2 (germline): SGHTA, FQGNSA. In nucleotides, the CDR3 is TGTGCCAGCAGCGTGGGACAAAAAGGAAACACCATATATTTT. Translated: CASSVGQKGNTIYF.

V gene TRBV5-8 combines with J gene TRBJ1-6; D call uncertain. Germline CDR1 and CDR2: SGHTS and YDEGEE. The CDR3 has 13 residues. The V end was cut by 1 base, the J end by 5 bases, with 4 bases between. CDR3 bases: TGTGCCAGCAGCTTGATAAATAATTCACCCCTCCACTTT. It codes for CASSLINNSPLHF.

The chain has TRBV30 and TRBJ2-7; 8 bases line up with TRBD2. The CDR3 contains 12 residues. Germline V gene data show CDR1 as GTSNPN and CDR2 as SVGIG (reference sequence). V was pared by 8 bases and J by 6 bases, with 9 bases of the junction left unmatched. The CDR3 DNA reads as TGTGCCGTGGACGGGGGGGCTGGCGAGCAGTACTTC. This translates into CAVDGGAGEQYF.

The chain couples TRBV19 to TRBJ2-3; 8 bases map to TRBD2. CDR1 and CDR2 from the germline V gene are LNHDA and SQIVND (reference sequence). V lost 9 bases, J lost 0 bases, and 5 bases stayed unmatched. The CDR3 spans 14 residues. In DNA, the CDR3 is TGTGCCAGCCGTAGCGGGACTAGCACAGATACGCAGTATTTT. This encodes CASRSGTSTDTQYF. Based on the CDR3 plus reference TRBV19 and TRBJ2-3, the full variable domain is DGGITQSPKYLFRKEGQNVTLSCEQNLNHDAMYWYRQDPGQGLRLIYYSQIVNDFQKGDIAEGYSVSREKKESFPLTVTSAQKNPTAFYLCASRSGTSTDTQYFGPGTRLTVL.

The chain is built from TRBV19 and TRBJ2-1, with D maybe TRBD2 (7 bases). CDR1 LNHDA and CDR2 SQIVND come from the germline V gene (reference sequence). V was trimmed by 8 bases and J by 6 bases, leaving 17 bases between them. This CDR3 comprises 14 residues. DNA for the CDR3: TGTGCCAGTGGGAGGGGGTCCAATCTCAATGAGCAGTTCTTC. Its protein is CASGRGSNLNEQFF. The entire variable domain, with the rest obtained from reference TRBV19 and TRBJ2-1, is as follows: DGGITQSPKYLFRKEGQNVTLSCEQNLNHDAMYWYRQDPGQGLRLIYYSQIVNDFQKGDIAEGYSVSREKKESFPLTVTSAQKNPTAFYLCASGRGSNLNEQFFGPGTRLTVL.

The chain links TRBV2 to TRBJ1-2; TRBD1 aligns across 8 bases. The CDR3 sequence is 13 residues long. The V and J ends lost 6 bases and 3 bases, in that order; junction bases with no gene match: 3. Germline CDR1 and CDR2: SNHLY and FYNNEI. The DNA of the CDR3 is TGTGCCAGCAGCCAACAGGGGGACTATGGCTACACCTTC. It codes for CASSQQGDYGYTF.